The T cell receptor (beta chain) described here comes from a study of blood T cell repertoires in COVID-19. V lost 0 bases and J 0 bases, leaving 7 bases between the germline ends. The CDR3 runs 15 residues. Germline V gives CDR1 SGHRS, CDR2 YFSETQ. Residents of under 25 US areas, aged about 18 to 89 years, made up the participants. Participants had their cohort set by participant-reported clinical history. Authors' processing steps: Estimation of nucleated cell counts relied on the amplification of reference gene primers. The table came from immunoSEQ multiplex PCR; TCRdb's copy has only in-frame clones and leaves some out. V and J calls and clone size follow that table, whereas D and trimming were derived from the DNA. In the table there are more than 400,000 clones, 80% to 95% of which are singletons.

Material for sequencing was PBMCs or T cells enriched from blood (not recorded which). This clonotype was obtained from a young man who had recovered from COVID-19. The chain has TRBV5-1 and TRBJ1-3; D unclear. CDR3 DNA sequence: TGCGCCAGCAGCTTGGCCTTCGGCTCTGGAAACACCATATATTTT. Translating gives CASSLAFGSGNTIYF.